The T cell receptor beta chain under discussion was sequenced for a study of T cell responses to AZD1222 COVID-19 vaccine. In the case of this clone: Its specificity is not known.

Deletions cut 4 bases from V and 5 bases from J, with 12 bases between. CDR1 and CDR2 from the germline V gene are SEHNR and FQNEAQ (reference sequence). The CDR3 is 13 residues long. Study outcomes and limitations: Reportedly, nearly half the spike-specific TCRs target unmutated variant regions. With dominance at 160-218 and 743-854, vaccine-associated CD4 TCRs spanned spike.

TCRdb keeps only in-frame clones here, not all; method: immunoSEQ multiplex PCR. The sample carries tens of thousands of clones, around nine tenths recorded once. This TCR was sampled from an adult who received the AZD1222 COVID-19 vaccine. The chain uses TRBV7-9 and TRBJ2-7; D is unresolved. The sequences come from peripheral blood, collected 28 days after the second AZD1222 dose. The DNA of the CDR3 is TGTGCCAGCAGCTCCGGGCTCCGAGACGAGCAGTACTTC. It specifies CASSSGLRDEQYF.